This T cell receptor (beta chain) was identified during a study of shared clonotypes between healthy human individuals. Study results and caveats: The study drew on few donors, limiting represented genetic and exposure-history diversity.

Deep-level running was used for the assay. Repertoires were generated with immunoSEQ multiplex PCR, while TCRdb's copy carries only in-frame clones and drops some. Seen here are around 700,000 clones, roughly 70% observed once, and the top ten hold 1.5% to 2%. About this clone itself: Its antigen is undetermined.

Every donor was a Caucasian adult from Nashville, Tennessee. A split of CD4+ cells into CD45RA+ naive and CD45RA-negative memory subsets was performed. This CDR3 has 15 residues. Germline lookup yields CDR1 MDHEN and CDR2 SYDVKM. J lost 5 bases, V lost 3 bases, and 5 bases had no gene match. The specimen sequenced was memory CD4+ T cells sorted from blood. The subset is: CD45RA-negative fraction. The V and J genes are TRBV28 and TRBJ1-5, with 9 bases matching TRBD1. The origin of this receptor is a woman in her 30s in good health. The CDR3 nucleotides are TGTGCCAGCAGTTTTATTACAGGGGGCGATCAGCCCCAGCATTTT. Protein product: CASSFITGGDQPQHF. The full variable domain, its missing parts supplied by reference TRBV28 and TRBJ1-5, is DVKVTQSSRYLVKRTGEKVFLECVQDMDHENMFWYRQDPGLGLRLIYFSYDVKMKEKGDIPEGYSVSREKKERFSLILESASTNQTSMYLCASSFITGGDQPQHFGDGTRLSIL.